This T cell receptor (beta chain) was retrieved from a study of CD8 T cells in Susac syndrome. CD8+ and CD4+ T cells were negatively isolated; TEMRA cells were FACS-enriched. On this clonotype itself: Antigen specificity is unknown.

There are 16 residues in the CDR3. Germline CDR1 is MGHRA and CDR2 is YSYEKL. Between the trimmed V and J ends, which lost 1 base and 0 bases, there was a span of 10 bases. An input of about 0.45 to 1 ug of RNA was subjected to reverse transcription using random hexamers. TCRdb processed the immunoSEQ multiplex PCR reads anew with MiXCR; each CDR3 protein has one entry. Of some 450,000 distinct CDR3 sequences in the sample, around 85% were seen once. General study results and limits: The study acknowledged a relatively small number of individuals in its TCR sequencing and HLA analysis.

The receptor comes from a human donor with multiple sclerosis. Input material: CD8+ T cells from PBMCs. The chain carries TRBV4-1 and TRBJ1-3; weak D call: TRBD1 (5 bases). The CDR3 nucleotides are TGCGCCAGCAGCCAAGGGAGGGGTTCCTCTGGAAACACCATATATTTT. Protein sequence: CASSQGRGSSGNTIYF.